The T cell receptor (beta chain) described here comes from a study of T cells in Graves' hyperthyroidism and ophthalmopathy. The V gene end was trimmed by 5 bases and the J gene end by 3 bases; junction bases not matched to a gene: 9. From germline, CDR1 is LGHDT and CDR2 YNNKEL (reference sequence). The CDR3 runs to 17 residues. What was amplified from RNA transcripts were TCR beta CDR3 regions. The HTBI primer set drove a first-round RT-PCR of the TCR CDR3. One entry per CDR3 protein, called by TCRdb with MiXCR from the multiplex PCR reads. The repertoire holds 600,000 to 650,000 distinct CDR3 sequences, with more than 20% as singletons.

The rearrangement links TRBV3-1 to TRBJ2-3; 12 bases are shared with TRBD2. The clonotype originates from a young man with Graves' ophthalmopathy. Sample: blood. As DNA, the CDR3 is TGTGCCAGCAGCGCAATTTCCGGGACTAGCGGGACAGATACGCAGTATTTT. Encoded protein: CASSAISGTSGTDTQYF.